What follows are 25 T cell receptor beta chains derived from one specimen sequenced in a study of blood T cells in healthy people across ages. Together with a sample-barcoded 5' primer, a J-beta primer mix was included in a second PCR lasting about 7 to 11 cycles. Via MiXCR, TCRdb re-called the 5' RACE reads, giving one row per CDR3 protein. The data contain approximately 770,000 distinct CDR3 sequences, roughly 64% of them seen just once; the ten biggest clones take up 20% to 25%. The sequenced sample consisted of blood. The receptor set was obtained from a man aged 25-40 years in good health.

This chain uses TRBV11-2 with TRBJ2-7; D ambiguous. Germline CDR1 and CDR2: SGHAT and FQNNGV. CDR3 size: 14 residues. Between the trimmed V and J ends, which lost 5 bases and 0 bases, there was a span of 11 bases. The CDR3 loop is CASSSQVNSYEQYF. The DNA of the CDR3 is TGTGCCAGCAGCAGTCAGGTCAACTCCTACGAGCAGTACTTC.

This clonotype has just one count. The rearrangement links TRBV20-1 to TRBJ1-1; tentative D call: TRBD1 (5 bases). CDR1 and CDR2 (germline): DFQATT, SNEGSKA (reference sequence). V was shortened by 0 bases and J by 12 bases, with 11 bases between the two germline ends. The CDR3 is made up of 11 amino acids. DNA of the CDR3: TGCAGTGCTAGAGAACCGGGACCCCCTTTCTTT. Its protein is CSAREPGPPFF.

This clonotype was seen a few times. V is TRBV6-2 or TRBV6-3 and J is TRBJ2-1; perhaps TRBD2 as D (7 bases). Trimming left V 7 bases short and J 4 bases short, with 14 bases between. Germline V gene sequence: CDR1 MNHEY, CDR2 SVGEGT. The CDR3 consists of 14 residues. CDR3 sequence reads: CASTRGGAYNEQFF. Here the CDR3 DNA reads TGTGCCAGCACGAGGGGGGGCGCATACAATGAGCAGTTCTTC.

CDR3 in DNA: TGTGCCAGCAGCTTAGGCGACAGGCAGGTATACAATGAGCAGTTCTTC. Its translation: CASSLGDRQVYNEQFF. The V call is TRBV7-2, the J call TRBJ2-1, with a possible D match to TRBD1 (6 bases). V lost 1 base, J lost 4 bases, and 14 bases lay in between. The CDR3 consists of 16 residues. Germline V gene sequence: CDR1 SGHTA, CDR2 FQGNSA.

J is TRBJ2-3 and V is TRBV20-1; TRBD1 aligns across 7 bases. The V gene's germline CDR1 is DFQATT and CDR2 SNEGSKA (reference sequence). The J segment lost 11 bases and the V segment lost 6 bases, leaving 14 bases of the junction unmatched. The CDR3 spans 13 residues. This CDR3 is CSAHHDRARKQYF. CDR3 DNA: TGCAGTGCCCATCATGACAGGGCCCGGAAGCAGTATTTT.

The CDR3 DNA reads as TGTGCCAGCAGCTTAGCAGTAGCGGGAGGGCCAAATGAGCAGTTCTTC. Amino acids: CASSLAVAGGPNEQFF. The rearrangement links TRBV13 to TRBJ2-1; the match to TRBD2 covers 11 bases. Germline V lookup: CDR1 PRHDT, CDR2 FYEKMQ (reference sequence). J gave up 7 bases and V 1 base, and 6 bases lay outside the gene matches. The CDR3 totals 16 residues.

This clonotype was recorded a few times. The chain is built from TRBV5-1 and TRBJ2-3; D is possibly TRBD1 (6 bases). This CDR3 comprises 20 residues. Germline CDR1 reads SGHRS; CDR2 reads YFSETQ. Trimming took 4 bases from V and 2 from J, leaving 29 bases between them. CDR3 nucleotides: TGCGCCAGCAGCCGGAAACCGACAGGCCCCAACCCCACCGTCACAGATACGCAGTATTTT. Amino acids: CASSRKPTGPNPTVTDTQYF.

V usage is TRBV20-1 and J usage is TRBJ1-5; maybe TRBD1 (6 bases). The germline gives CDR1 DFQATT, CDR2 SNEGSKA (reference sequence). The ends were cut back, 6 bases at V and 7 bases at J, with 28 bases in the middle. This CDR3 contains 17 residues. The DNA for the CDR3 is TGCAGTGCCCGGAGAGGCGGGTCAGGGGATTCAGAACAGCCCCAGCATTTT. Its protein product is CSARRGGSGDSEQPQHF.

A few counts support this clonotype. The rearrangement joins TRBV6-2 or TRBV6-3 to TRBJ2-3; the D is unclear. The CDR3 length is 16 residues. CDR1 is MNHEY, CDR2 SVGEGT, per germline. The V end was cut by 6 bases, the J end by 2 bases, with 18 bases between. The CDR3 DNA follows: TGTGCCAGCAGCTCGACGACGGCTACCTTCACAGATACGCAGTATTTT. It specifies CASSSTTATFTDTQYF.

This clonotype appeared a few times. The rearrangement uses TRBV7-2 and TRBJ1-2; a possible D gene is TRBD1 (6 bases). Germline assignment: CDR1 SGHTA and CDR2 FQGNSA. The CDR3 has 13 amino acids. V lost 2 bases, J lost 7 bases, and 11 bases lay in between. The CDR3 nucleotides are TGTGCCAGCAGCTTACAGGGGCCGGTTGGCTACACCTTC. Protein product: CASSLQGPVGYTF.

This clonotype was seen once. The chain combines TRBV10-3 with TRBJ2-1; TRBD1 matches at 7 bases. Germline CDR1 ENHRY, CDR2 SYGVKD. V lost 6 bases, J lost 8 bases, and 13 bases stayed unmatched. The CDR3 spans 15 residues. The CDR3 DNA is TGTGCCATCAGACAAGACAGGGAACCCCTCTATGAGCAGTTCTTC. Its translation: CAIRQDREPLYEQFF.

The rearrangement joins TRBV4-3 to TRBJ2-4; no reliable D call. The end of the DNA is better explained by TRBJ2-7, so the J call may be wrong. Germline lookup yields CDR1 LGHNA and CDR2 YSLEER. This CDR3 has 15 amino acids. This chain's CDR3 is CASSQDLPGAYEQYF. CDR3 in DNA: TGCGCCAGCAGCCAAGATCTTCCTGGAGCCTACGAGCAGTACTTC.

In nucleotides, the CDR3 is TGTGCCAGCAGCCACCGACAGGCTTATGGCTACACCTTC. Protein: CASSHRQAYGYTF. The chain joins TRBV3-1 to TRBJ1-2, with a weak D call TRBD1 (6 bases). V dropped 3 bases and J dropped 5 bases, with 10 bases sitting between them. Germline CDR1 and CDR2: LGHDT and YNNKEL (reference sequence). The CDR3 is made up of 13 amino acids.

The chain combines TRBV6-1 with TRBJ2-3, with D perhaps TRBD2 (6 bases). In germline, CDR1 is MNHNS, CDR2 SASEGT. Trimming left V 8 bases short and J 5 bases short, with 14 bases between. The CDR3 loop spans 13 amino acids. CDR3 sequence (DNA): TGTGCCAGCTTCAAACCCGGGGGAGATACGCAGTATTTT. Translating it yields CASFKPGGDTQYF.

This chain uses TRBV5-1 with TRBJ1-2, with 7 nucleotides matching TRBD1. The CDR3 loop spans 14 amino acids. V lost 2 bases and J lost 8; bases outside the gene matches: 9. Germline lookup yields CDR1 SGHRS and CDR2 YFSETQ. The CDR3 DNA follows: TGCGCCAGCAGCTTCCCGGACAGGCTGGTCGGCTACACCTTC. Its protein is CASSFPDRLVGYTF.

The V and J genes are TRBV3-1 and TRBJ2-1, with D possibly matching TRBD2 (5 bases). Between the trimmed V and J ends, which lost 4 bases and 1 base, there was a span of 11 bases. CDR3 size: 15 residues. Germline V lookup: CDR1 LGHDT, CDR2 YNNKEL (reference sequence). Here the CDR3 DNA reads TGTGCCAGCAGCCTCGGGCGGGCGTCCTACAATGAGCAGTTCTTC. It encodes CASSLGRASYNEQFF.

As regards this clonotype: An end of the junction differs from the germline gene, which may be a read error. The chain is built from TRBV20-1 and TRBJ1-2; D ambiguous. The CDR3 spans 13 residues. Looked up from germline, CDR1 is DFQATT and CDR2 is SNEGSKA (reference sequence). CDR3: CSASLDGNYGYIF. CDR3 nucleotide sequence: TGCAGTGCTAGTCTAGATGGGAACTATGGCTACATCTTC.

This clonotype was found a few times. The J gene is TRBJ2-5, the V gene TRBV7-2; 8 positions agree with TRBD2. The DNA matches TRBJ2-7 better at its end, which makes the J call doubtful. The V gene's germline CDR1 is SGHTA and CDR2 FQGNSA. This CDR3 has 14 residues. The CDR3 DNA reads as TGTGCCAGCAGCCCGGGACTAGGGGGCTACGAGCAGTACTTC. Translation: CASSPGLGGYEQYF.

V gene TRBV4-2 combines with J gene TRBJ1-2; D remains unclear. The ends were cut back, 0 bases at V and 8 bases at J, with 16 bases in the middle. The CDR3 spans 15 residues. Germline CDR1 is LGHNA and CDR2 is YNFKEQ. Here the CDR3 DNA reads TGTGCCAGCAGCCAAGATTTCCAAGGAGGCGTGGGCTACACCTTC. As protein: CASSQDFQGGVGYTF.

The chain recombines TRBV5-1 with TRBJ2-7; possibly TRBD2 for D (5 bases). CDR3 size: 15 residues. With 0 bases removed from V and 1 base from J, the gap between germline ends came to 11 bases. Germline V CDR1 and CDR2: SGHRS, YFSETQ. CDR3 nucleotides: TGCGCCAGCAGCTTGGGGGATGGCGGGTCCTACGAGCAGTACTTC. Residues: CASSLGDGGSYEQYF.

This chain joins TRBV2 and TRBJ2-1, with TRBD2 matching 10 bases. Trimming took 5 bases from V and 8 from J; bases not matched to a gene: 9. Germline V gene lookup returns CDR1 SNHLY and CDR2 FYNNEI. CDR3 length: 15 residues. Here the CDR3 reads CASSPERGGLHEQFF. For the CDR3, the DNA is TGTGCCAGCAGTCCTGAGCGGGGGGGCCTCCATGAGCAGTTCTTC.

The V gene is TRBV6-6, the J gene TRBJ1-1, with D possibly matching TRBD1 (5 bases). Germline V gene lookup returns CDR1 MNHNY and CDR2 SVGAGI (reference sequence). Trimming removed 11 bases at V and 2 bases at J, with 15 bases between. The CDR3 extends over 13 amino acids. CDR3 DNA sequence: TGTGCCGGATCTCCAGGGAGAAACACTGAAGCTTTCTTT. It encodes CAGSPGRNTEAFF.

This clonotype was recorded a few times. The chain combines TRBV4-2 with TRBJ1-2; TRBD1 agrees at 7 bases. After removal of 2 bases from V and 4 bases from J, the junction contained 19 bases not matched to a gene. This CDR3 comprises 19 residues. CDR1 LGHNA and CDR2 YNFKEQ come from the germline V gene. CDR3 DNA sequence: TGTGCCAGCAGCCAAAGGCGGAGAACAGGGGACTCGGGACGCTATGGCTACACCTTC. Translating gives CASSQRRRTGDSGRYGYTF.

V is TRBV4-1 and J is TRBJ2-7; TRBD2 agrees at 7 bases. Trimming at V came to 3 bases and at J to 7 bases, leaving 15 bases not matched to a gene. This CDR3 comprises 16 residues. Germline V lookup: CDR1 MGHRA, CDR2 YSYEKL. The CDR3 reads CASSHPDEWEGHEQYF. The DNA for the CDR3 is TGCGCCAGCAGCCACCCGGACGAATGGGAGGGTCATGAGCAGTACTTC.

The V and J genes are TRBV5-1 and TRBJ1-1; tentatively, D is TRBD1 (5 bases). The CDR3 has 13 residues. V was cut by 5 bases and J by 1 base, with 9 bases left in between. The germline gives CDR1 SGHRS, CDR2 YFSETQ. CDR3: CASRIGANTEAFF. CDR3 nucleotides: TGCGCCAGCAGGATAGGGGCGAACACTGAAGCTTTCTTT.